Listed below are T cell receptor beta chains from one sample, sequenced in a study of spatial heterogeneity in lung cancer. MiXCR was run by TCRdb on the 5' RACE reads, yielding one entry per CDR3 protein. The table includes 900 to 1,500 distinct CDR3 sequences, around 19% detected once. The specimen comprised lung tumor tissue, sampled at surgery. Source of these receptors: a male donor with early-stage non-small cell lung cancer. Each CDR3 is given with its conserved first and last residue. Fields, in order: D gene, clone size, J gene, V gene, CDR3 protein, CDR3 DNA. The D gene is left open where the match is weak. The size field is filled for only some rows; it gives once, few, many or a size class.

>.|.|TRBJ1-1|TRBV28
CASSFTQGTEAFF
TGTGCCAGCAGTTTTACACAGGGCACTGAAGCTTTCTTT
>.|few|TRBJ2-7|TRBV2
CASRLLDVSSYEQYF
TGTGCCAGCAGGCTACTAGACGTCAGCTCCTACGAGCAGTACTTC
>.|medium-sized|TRBJ2-1|TRBV20-1
CSARVSPNNEQFF
TGCAGTGCTAGAGTGTCACCAAACAATGAGCAGTTCTTC
>.|.|TRBJ1-2|TRBV6-1
CASSEAFGLNGYTF
TGTGCCAGCAGTGAAGCATTCGGTCTCAATGGCTACACCTTC
>.|.|TRBJ2-3|TRBV28
CASSFPSALTDTQYF
TGTGCCAGCAGTTTCCCTAGCGCCCTCACAGATACGCAGTATTTT
>.|.|TRBJ2-6|TRBV19
CASSLRTASSGANVLTF
TGTGCCAGTAGTCTTCGGACAGCCTCCTCTGGGGCCAACGTCCTGACTTTC
>.|medium-sized|TRBJ1-5|TRBV18
CASSPDGGSNQPQHF
TGTGCCAGCTCACCTGACGGGGGTAGCAATCAGCCCCAGCATTTT
>.|many|TRBJ2-1|TRBV12-3/TRBV12-4
CASSLDGPKGEQFF
TGTGCCAGCAGTTTAGATGGCCCCAAGGGTGAGCAGTTCTTC
>TRBD2|large|TRBJ2-1|TRBV7-2
CASSNIQREGPYNEQFF
TGTGCCAGCAGCAATATCCAGCGGGAGGGCCCCTACAATGAGCAGTTCTTC
>.|medium-sized|TRBJ1-4|TRBV14
CASSQGGVANEKLFF
TGTGCCAGCAGCCAAGGGGGAGTAGCGAATGAAAAACTGTTTTTT
>.|large|TRBJ2-2|TRBV11-2
CASRNTGGWTGELFF
TGTGCCAGCAGAAACACGGGGGGCTGGACCGGGGAGCTGTTTTTT
>.|medium-sized|TRBJ2-1|TRBV27
CASSLLGNNEQFF
TGTGCCAGCAGTTTATTGGGAAACAATGAGCAGTTCTTC
>.|medium-sized|TRBJ2-1|TRBV29-1
CSVEAVSYNEQFF
TGCAGCGTTGAGGCGGTCTCCTACAATGAGCAGTTCTTC
>TRBD2|medium-sized|TRBJ2-1|TRBV5-1
CASSLGLAGTYNEQFF
TGCGCCAGCAGCTTGGGACTAGCGGGAACCTACAATGAGCAGTTCTTC
>TRBD1|medium-sized|TRBJ1-2|TRBV9
CASSASTGQVNYGYTF
TGTGCCAGCAGCGCGAGCACGGGACAGGTTAACTATGGCTACACCTTC
>TRBD2|.|TRBJ2-1|TRBV6-5
CASRGTSWNEQFF
TGTGCCAGCAGAGGGACTAGCTGGAATGAGCAGTTCTTC
>TRBD2|medium-sized|TRBJ2-1|TRBV4-2
CASSQDPRGDEQFF
TGTGCCAGCAGCCAAGACCCGCGGGGGGATGAGCAGTTCTTC
>.|medium-sized|TRBJ1-1|TRBV12-3/TRBV12-4
CASSLGPNTEAFF
TGTGCCAGCAGTTTGGGGCCGAACACTGAAGCTTTCTTT
>.|large|TRBJ2-1|TRBV6-5
CATSRGFPSYNEQFF
TGTGCCACAAGTAGAGGATTCCCCTCCTACAATGAGCAGTTCTTC
>.|medium-sized|TRBJ2-7|TRBV7-9
CASSPPGNSYEQYF
TGTGCCAGCAGCCCCCCCGGAAACTCCTACGAGCAGTACTTC
>.|medium-sized|TRBJ2-7|TRBV6-1
CASSEEGGKPYEQYF
TGTGCCAGCAGTGAAGAAGGCGGGAAACCCTACGAGCAGTACTTC
>.|few|TRBJ1-5|TRBV19
CASSPLLGGNQPQHF
TGTGCCAGTAGCCCCTTGTTGGGGGGGAATCAGCCCCAGCATTTT
>.|.|TRBJ2-7|TRBV6-5
CASSYEGGSEQYF
TGTGCCAGCAGTTATGAAGGGGGATCGGAGCAGTACTTC
>.|medium-sized|TRBJ2-1|TRBV7-2
CASSLAHGTSTEGGQQFF
TGTGCCAGCAGCTTAGCGCACGGGACTTCCACGGAGGGGGGTCAGCAGTTCTTC
>.|.|TRBJ2-1|TRBV12-3/TRBV12-4
CASTPGTVYEQFF
TGTGCCAGCACCCCGGGGACTGTTTATGAGCAGTTCTTC
>.|medium-sized|TRBJ2-3|TRBV11-2
CASSLGAGDTQYF
TGTGCCAGCAGCTTAGGGGCAGGAGATACGCAGTATTTT
>.|medium-sized|TRBJ1-1|TRBV7-8
CASSLGTAGTEAFF
TGTGCCAGCAGCTTAGGGACAGCCGGGACTGAAGCTTTCTTT
>.|medium-sized|TRBJ2-4|TRBV2
CASNKGENIQYF
TGTGCCAGCAACAAAGGGGAAAACATTCAGTACTTC
>.|.|TRBJ2-3|TRBV19
CASSIAFRTDTQYF
TGTGCCAGTAGTATCGCTTTTCGCACAGATACGCAGTATTTT
>TRBD1|medium-sized|TRBJ2-7|TRBV7-8
CASNRQGARGEQYF
TGTGCCAGCAACCGACAGGGGGCGCGGGGGGAGCAGTACTTC
>.|medium-sized|TRBJ2-7|TRBV9
CASSLDGAGEQYF
TGTGCCAGCAGCCTGGACGGGGCCGGGGAGCAGTACTTC
>.|medium-sized|TRBJ2-6|TRBV7-9
CASSSDRAKISSGANVLTF
TGTGCCAGCAGCTCGGACAGAGCCAAAATCAGCTCTGGGGCCAACGTCCTGACTTTC
>.|.|TRBJ2-3|TRBV7-9
CASSLGGEISYTDTQYF
TGTGCCAGCAGCTTAGGGGGAGAGATTTCCTACACAGATACGCAGTATTTT
>.|.|TRBJ1-1|TRBV7-2
CASSPQTGSTEAFF
TGTGCCAGCAGCCCACAGACAGGTAGCACTGAAGCTTTCTTT
>.|.|TRBJ2-5|TRBV27
CASRDGSGTQYF
TGTGCCAGCAGAGACGGGTCGGGGACCCAGTACTTC
>.|.|TRBJ2-1|TRBV29-1
CSAARDSIGPFF
TGCAGCGCCGCCCGGGACTCAATAGGTCCGTTCTTC
>.|medium-sized|TRBJ1-5|TRBV4-2
CASSQDSRDQPQHF
TGTGCCAGCAGCCAAGATAGCCGGGATCAGCCCCAGCATTTT
>.|.|TRBJ2-3|TRBV7-2
CASSWSLRGTDTQYF
TGTGCCAGCAGCTGGTCGTTAAGGGGGACAGATACGCAGTATTTT
>.|medium-sized|TRBJ1-5|TRBV24-1
CATSPGRSNQPQHF
TGTGCCACCAGTCCAGGGAGGAGCAATCAGCCCCAGCATTTT
>TRBD1|medium-sized|TRBJ1-2|TRBV6-5
CASKTPGQGIYGYTF
TGTGCCAGCAAAACACCGGGACAGGGGATCTATGGCTACACCTTC